The 10 T cell receptor beta chains reported below all come from one sample, sequenced in a study of CD8 T cells in Susac syndrome. RNA amounts of about 0.5 to 1 ug underwent reverse transcription with random hexamers. TCRdb reprocessed the immunoSEQ multiplex PCR reads with MiXCR, giving one entry per CDR3 protein. The sample holds a few hundred thousand distinct CDR3 sequences, around 95% seen once. What was sequenced was CD4+ T cells from PBMCs. These TCRs come from a human donor with multiple sclerosis.

CDR3 nucleotides: TGTGCCAGCAGCTCCCTCAGTAGCTATGGCTACACCTTC. Translating it yields CASSSLSSYGYTF. The chain carries TRBV7-2 and TRBJ1-2, with D unclear. The CDR3 spans 13 residues. The V end lost 4 bases, the J end lost 4 bases, and 10 bases lay between the germline ends. From germline, CDR1 is SGHTA and CDR2 FQGNSA.

The rearrangement uses TRBV20-1 and TRBJ2-5, with D possibly being TRBD1 (5 bases). This CDR3 spans 13 amino acids. From germline, CDR1 is DFQATT and CDR2 SNEGSKA (reference sequence). Trimming stripped 5 bases from V and 0 bases from J, with 10 bases between. CDR3 bases: TGCAGTGCTCCCCGACAGTACCAAGAGACCCAGTACTTC. As protein: CSAPRQYQETQYF.

The chain joins TRBV29-1 to TRBJ1-2; TRBD1 matches 9 bases. The V and J ends lost 7 bases and 8 bases, in that order; junction bases with no gene match: 17. The CDR3 is 15 amino acids. CDR1 and CDR2 from the germline V gene are SQVTM and ANQGSEA. The CDR3 region is CSDLTQGARAEGYTF. The CDR3 DNA follows: TGCAGCGACCTAACACAGGGGGCCAGGGCCGAGGGCTACACCTTC.

This clonotype appeared once. The J gene is TRBJ1-2, the V gene TRBV15, with 9 bases identical to TRBD1. The CDR3 loop spans 11 amino acids. With 4 bases clipped from V and 13 bases from J, the junction kept 4 bases outside the gene matches. CDR1 is LNHNV and CDR2 is YYDKDF in the germline V gene (reference sequence). The CDR3 region has the DNA TGTGCCACCAGCACCGGGGACAGGGTCACCTTC. Its translation: CATSTGDRVTF.

The table lists this clonotype with a count of one. V is TRBV29-1 and J is TRBJ2-1, with D uncertain. V was pared by 3 bases and J by 9 bases, with 15 bases between. Germline CDR1 and CDR2: SQVTM and ANQGSEA. CDR3 size: 13 residues. CDR3 sequence reads: CSVDRAHFSEQFF. Here the CDR3 DNA reads TGCAGCGTTGATAGGGCCCATTTTAGTGAGCAGTTCTTC.

Only one count was recorded for this clonotype. This chain joins TRBV4-2 and TRBJ1-1; TRBD1 is a possible D gene (6 bases). With 0 bases removed from V and 0 bases from J, the gap between germline ends came to 8 bases. Germline CDR1 reads LGHNA; CDR2 reads YNFKEQ. The CDR3 is made up of 15 amino acids. CDR3: CASSQETGMNTEAFF. CDR3 DNA: TGTGCCAGCAGCCAAGAAACAGGGATGAACACTGAAGCTTTCTTT.

The chain links TRBV3-1 to TRBJ2-1; D is perhaps TRBD2 (6 bases). CDR1 is LGHDT, CDR2 YNNKEL, per germline (reference sequence). This CDR3 is 16 amino acids long. Trimming stripped 1 base from V and 0 bases from J, with 10 bases between. The CDR3 reads CASSQVWGDSYNEQFF. The CDR3 nucleotides read TGTGCCAGCAGCCAAGTTTGGGGGGACTCCTACAATGAGCAGTTCTTC.

This clonotype was detected a few times. The chain recombines TRBV14 with TRBJ1-2, with unresolved D. V dropped 1 base and J dropped 2 bases, with 2 bases sitting between them. The CDR3 extends over 12 amino acids. Germline V CDR1 and CDR2: SGHDN, FVKESK. CDR3 nucleotides: TGTGCCAGCAGCCAAGGGAACTATGGCTACACCTTC. Protein: CASSQGNYGYTF.

The chain uses TRBV30 and TRBJ2-7, with 11 bases identical to TRBD2. CDR1 and CDR2 (germline): GTSNPN, SVGIG (reference sequence). V lost 2 bases, J lost 4 bases, and 10 bases stayed unmatched. The CDR3 totals 16 residues. For the CDR3, the DNA is TGTGCCTGGAGTTCCTCACCGGGACTAGCGGCGTACGAGCAGTACTTC. Its translation is CAWSSSPGLAAYEQYF.

This chain uses TRBV20-1 with TRBJ1-2; maybe TRBD1 (5 bases). Trimming pared 4 bases from V and 7 bases from J, leaving 10 bases between. This CDR3 spans 11 amino acids. CDR1 and CDR2 (germline): DFQATT, SNEGSKA (reference sequence). The CDR3 DNA is TGCAGTGCTACCGACAGATCTGGCTACACCTTC. It specifies CSATDRSGYTF.